This T cell receptor (beta chain) stems from a study of T cells after posttransplantation cyclophosphamide (dated by TCRdb to about 2016). Regarding the study in general: T cell repertoire reconstitution was tracked by TRB sequencing after myeloablative bone marrow transplantation in which posttransplantation cyclophosphamide was used as GVHD prophylaxis. Antigen receptor sequencing was done on samples from about 38 PTCy-treated patients and from roughly 17 related bone marrow donors of those patients. Blood from all 35 or so PTCy patients with 1-year posttransplant specimens was subjected to TRB sequencing. In 3 patients, up to 3 additional blood samples taken between 2 and 5.2 years after transplant also underwent TRB sequencing, as did pretransplant blood from a handful of patients. Because TRA and TRB clonality were tightly correlated in roughly 10 samples, subsequent TCR analyses were focused on TRB only. Public TRB sequences were queried against a database of over 3,000 sequences associated with responses to pathogens, tumor antigens, self-antigens and alloantigens. What the research found in general, with its limitations: Donor-recipient similarity was low at 1-2 months but rose over the first year, and later blood repertoires were often dominated by donor CD8+ memory clones. Across the roughly 40 patients, TRB clonality was highly associated with recipient CMV seropositivity and CMV reactivation, and diversity with PTCy was similar to that in the CNI/methotrexate controls. The TRB repertoires of T cells infiltrating skin or the GI tract showed only limited overlap with the TRB repertoires found in blood.

TRB sequencing was run on genomic DNA with either the immunoSEQ assay at survey resolution or the hsTCRB kit. As for the original processing: The immunoSEQ software handled the initial read processing, while the LymphoSeq R package was used for the repertoire analyses. For each TRB dataset, clonality was calculated as 1 minus normalized Shannon entropy, and the Gini coefficient was computed as well. Phenotypes of unsorted samples were inferred by mapping TRB sequences from sorted subsets of the recipient or donor onto the same recipient's unsorted samples. Drawn from immuneACCESS, this table holds only the in-frame rearrangements with V and J called that TCRdb kept. Clones are partly lost; checked studies trace under half to an unresolved V gene and leave the rest unexplained. The DNA gave D and trimming, while V, J and clone size come from that table. The sample contains some 4,000 clones, about three quarters of them found a single time. The ten largest clones take up 18% of the sample.

What the treatment or condition label conveys for this sample: high-dose cyclophosphamide on days +3 and +4 as single-agent GVHD prophylaxis. PTCy patients received busulfan and fludarabine conditioning, a related or unrelated marrow graft, and cyclophosphamide on days +3 and +4. The PTCy-treated patients were drawn from a prospective, multi-institutional clinical trial. Peripheral blood and bone marrow mononuclear cells were isolated by Ficoll-Hypaque density centrifugation and were cryopreserved. Turning to this clone: Its antigen is currently not known. Base qualities were left out, and no much larger clone turns up one base away.

From a lookup of the germline V gene (reference sequence), CDR1 and CDR2 are SEHNR and FQNEAQ. The CDR3 sequence holds 15 residues, the cysteine and phenylalanine included. The entry retains the CDR3 DNA only, 45 bases that are in frame from base 1. Deletion took 3 bases off V and 4 bases off J, with a span of 13 bases between the germline ends. Sample: PBMCs, taken after an allogeneic stem cell transplant with post-transplant cyclophosphamide. The chain links TRBV7-9 with TRBJ1-3, with no reliable assignment of the D segment. This receptor was identified in a female patient in her fifties or sixties who received an allogeneic stem cell transplant from a related donor, was CMV-positive, and had no GVHD. Because of the transplant, the T cells may be the graft donor's rather than the patient's own. In nucleotides, the sequence is TGTGCCAGCAGCTTCGTACCGGGGAGCGGAAACACCATATATTTT. This gives the protein CASSFVPGSGNTIYF.